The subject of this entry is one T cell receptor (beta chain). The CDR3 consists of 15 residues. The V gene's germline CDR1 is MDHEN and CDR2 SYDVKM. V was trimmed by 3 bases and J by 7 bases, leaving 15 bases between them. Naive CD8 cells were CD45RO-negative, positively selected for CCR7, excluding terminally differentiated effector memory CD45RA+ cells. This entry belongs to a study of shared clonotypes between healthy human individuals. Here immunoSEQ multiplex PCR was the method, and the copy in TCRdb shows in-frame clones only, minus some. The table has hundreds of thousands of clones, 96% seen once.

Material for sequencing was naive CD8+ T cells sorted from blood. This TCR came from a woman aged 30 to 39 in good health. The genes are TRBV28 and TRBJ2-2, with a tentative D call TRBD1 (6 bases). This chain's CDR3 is CASSFAGETGGELFF. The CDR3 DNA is TGTGCCAGCAGTTTCGCAGGGGAAACGGGCGGGGAGCTGTTTTTT.